The 24 T cell receptor beta chains presented below share a single source sample, sequenced in a study of T-cell reconstitution after alpha-beta-depleted transplantation in children. Unique molecular identifiers were used in preparing the TCRbeta library. TCRdb reprocessed the PCR reads via MiXCR and lists one record per CDR3 protein. This repertoire shows about 1,000,000 distinct CDR3 sequences, roughly 31% found once; its top ten account for about 28%. The specimen comprised PBMCs, mostly from graft donor cells, sampled 360 days after TCRalphabeta/CD19-depleted stem cell transplant. Receptors were obtained from a boy younger than two who had a stem cell transplant for SCID, so the T cells may come from the graft donor.

V and J are TRBV5-1 and TRBJ2-7; perhaps D is TRBD1 or TRBD2 (5 bases each). The CDR3 loop spans 14 amino acids. Between the trimmed V and J ends, which lost 6 bases and 0 bases, there was a span of 13 bases. CDR1 is SGHRS and CDR2 is YFSETQ in the germline V gene. This CDR3 is CASTFEGSSYEQYF. CDR3 DNA: TGCGCCAGCACCTTTGAGGGGTCCTCCTACGAGCAGTACTTC.

This chain connects TRBV20-1 to TRBJ2-6, with D uncertain. The CDR3 length is 13 residues. The V gene's germline CDR1 is DFQATT and CDR2 SNEGSKA (reference sequence). V was shortened by 5 bases and J by 9 bases, with 14 bases between the two germline ends. CDR3 sequence reads: CSASYSGGNVLTF. CDR3 nucleotide sequence: TGCAGTGCTTCCTACTCTGGTGGCAACGTCCTGACTTTC.

This clonotype was seen a few times. The chain carries TRBV6-2 or TRBV6-3 and TRBJ2-1, with a tentative D call TRBD2 (7 bases). Germline lookup yields CDR1 MNHEY and CDR2 SVGEGT. Deletions cut 0 bases from V and 10 bases from J, with 16 bases between. CDR3 length: 15 amino acids. CDR3: CASSYSGGGSREQFF. The DNA of the CDR3 is TGTGCCAGCAGTTACTCAGGGGGGGGCTCAAGAGAGCAGTTCTTC.

CDR3 bases: TGTGCCAGCAGTTTATTTCGGGACAGAATGAACACTGAAGCTTTCTTT. Its translation is CASSLFRDRMNTEAFF. V usage is TRBV27 and J usage is TRBJ1-1; TRBD1 matches 7 bases. The V gene's germline CDR1 is MNHEY and CDR2 SMNVEV (reference sequence). J was trimmed by 0 bases and V by 1 base; bases with no gene match: 5. CDR3 length equals 16 residues.

The chain combines TRBV11-2 with TRBJ2-5; 7 bases align to TRBD2. From germline, CDR1 is SGHAT and CDR2 FQNNGV. Trimming cost V 3 bases and J 4 bases; bases outside gene matches: 8. This CDR3 spans 15 amino acids. CDR3 sequence: CASSFSGGRGETQYF. The CDR3 bases are TGTGCCAGCAGCTTTTCCGGGGGGAGGGGAGAGACCCAGTACTTC.

This clonotype has only a few counts. V and J are TRBV15 and TRBJ1-5; TRBD1 agrees at 8 bases. The CDR3 spans 15 residues. Germline CDR1 LNHNV, CDR2 YYDKDF (reference sequence). The junction had 3 bases not matched to a gene; V was cut back by 1 base and J by 4 bases. CDR3 region: CATSRGQGPNQPQHF. The CDR3 DNA follows: TGTGCCACCAGCAGAGGACAGGGGCCAAATCAGCCCCAGCATTTT.

A few counts support this clonotype. The chain has TRBV20-1 and TRBJ2-5, with D possibly matching TRBD2 (5 bases). There are 15 residues in the CDR3. From germline, CDR1 is DFQATT and CDR2 SNEGSKA (reference sequence). Trimming removed 1 base at V and 5 bases at J, with 17 bases between. DNA for the CDR3: TGCAGTGCTAGAGTATGGGGAGTTCGTCGGGAGACCCAGTACTTC. Its translation: CSARVWGVRRETQYF.

In this sample, this clonotype turned up many times. The chain employs TRBV6-5 and TRBJ1-6; D uncertain. Germline loops: CDR1 MNHEY, CDR2 SVGAGI. V was clipped by 0 bases and J by 0 bases, with 3 bases between them. CDR3 length: 15 amino acids. The DNA for the CDR3 is TGTGCCAGCAGTTACTCTTACTCCTATAATTCACCCCTCCACTTT. Translating gives CASSYSYSYNSPLHF.

The chain couples TRBV4-1 to TRBJ2-1; no clear D. The V end was cut by 0 bases, the J end by 6 bases, with 15 bases between. Germline V gene sequence: CDR1 MGHRA, CDR2 YSYEKL. The CDR3 totals 16 residues. This chain's CDR3 is CASSQDPGPPRNEQFF. CDR3 sequence (DNA): TGCGCCAGCAGCCAAGATCCGGGCCCTCCGCGCAATGAGCAGTTCTTC.

This clonotype was counted only a few times. The chain joins TRBV6-1 to TRBJ2-5; D is perhaps TRBD2 (7 bases). This CDR3 region has 14 residues. Trimming shortened V by 5 bases and J by 5 bases, and 15 bases separated the two germline ends. Germline assignment: CDR1 MNHNS and CDR2 SASEGT. For the CDR3, the DNA is TGTGCCAGCAGTCCCTACGGGGGGCACGAGACCCAGTACTTC. Residues: CASSPYGGHETQYF.

This chain uses TRBV24-1 with TRBJ1-2, with D unclear. This CDR3 has 13 amino acids. Per germline, CDR1 KGHDR and CDR2 SFDVKD. With 1 base removed from V and 6 bases from J, the gap between germline ends came to 8 bases. DNA of the CDR3: TGTGCCACCAGTGATTTACTCGAGGATGGCTACACCTTC. It is translated as CATSDLLEDGYTF.

The rearrangement joins TRBV5-5 to TRBJ1-5, with TRBD1 matching 7 bases. J was trimmed by 6 bases and V by 4 bases; bases with no gene match: 13. The CDR3 is 16 amino acids. Germline values: CDR1 SGHKS, CDR2 YYEKEE (reference sequence). This chain's CDR3 is CASSPRADRASQPQHF. Here the CDR3 DNA reads TGTGCCAGCAGCCCACGCGCCGACAGGGCGAGTCAGCCCCAGCATTTT.

The chain has TRBV24-1 and TRBJ2-1; the D gene is possibly TRBD2 (7 bases). The CDR3 loop spans 17 amino acids. The V gene's germline CDR1 is KGHDR and CDR2 SFDVKD. V lost 3 bases, J lost 5 bases, and 19 bases lay in between. The CDR3 region has the DNA TGTGCCACCAGTGATCCTAAGGGGGGGGGGCAAGACAATGAGCAGTTCTTC. It encodes CATSDPKGGGQDNEQFF.

The gene calls are TRBV29-1 and TRBJ2-3; D may be TRBD2 (5 bases). The germline CDR1 and CDR2 sequences are SQVTM and ANQGSEA. Trimming left V 2 bases short and J 7 bases short, with 10 bases between. This CDR3 has 12 amino acids. The CDR3, as DNA: TGCAGCGTTGAACTAGCACGGAATACGCAGTATTTT. Translating it yields CSVELARNTQYF.

This clonotype came up many times. The chain has TRBV2 and TRBJ1-3, with D maybe TRBD1 (5 bases). The length of the CDR3 is 13 residues. Trimming took off 3 bases at V and 8 bases at J, with 11 bases between the two ends. Germline V CDR1 and CDR2: SNHLY, FYNNEI. The CDR3 DNA sequence: TGTGCCAGCAGTGAGGTGGGGGAGGACACCATATATTTT. Its protein product is CASSEVGEDTIYF.

This clonotype came up a few times. The chain is built from TRBV15 and TRBJ2-5; TRBD2 matches 10 bases. Per germline, CDR1 LNHNV and CDR2 YYDKDF (reference sequence). There are 18 residues in the CDR3. V lost 0 bases, J lost 5 bases, and 12 bases stayed unmatched. In DNA form, the CDR3 reads TGTGCCACCAGCAGAGAACGGGAGCGGGGGGGAGGTCGGGAGACCCAGTACTTC. Its translation is CATSRERERGGGRETQYF.

The chain joins TRBV4-1 to TRBJ2-7, with TRBD2 matching 9 bases. Germline V gene lookup returns CDR1 MGHRA and CDR2 YSYEKL. Trimming at V came to 2 bases and at J to 2 bases, leaving 4 bases not matched to a gene. The CDR3 covers 15 residues. The CDR3 loop is CASSQMAGGPYEQYF. The CDR3 coding sequence is TGCGCCAGCAGCCAAATGGCGGGGGGGCCCTACGAGCAGTACTTC.

This clonotype was seen a few times. The CDR3 reads CASKPGVLNTEAFF. The CDR3 nucleotides read TGTGCCAGCAAACCAGGGGTCCTGAACACTGAAGCTTTCTTT. The rearrangement uses TRBV6-2 or TRBV6-3 and TRBJ1-1, with a tentative D call TRBD1 (6 bases). V was shortened by 7 bases and J by 0 bases, with 12 bases between the two germline ends. Germline V gene lookup returns CDR1 MNHEY and CDR2 SVGEGT. The CDR3 is 14 amino acids.

J is TRBJ2-2 and V is TRBV12-3 or TRBV12-4; 8 positions agree with TRBD1. There are 16 residues in the CDR3. V lost 5 bases, J lost 4 bases, and 9 bases stayed unmatched. The CDR3 DNA follows: TGTGCCAGCAGTCCGACAGGGGCGCTCGGCACCGGGGAGCTGTTTTTT. Encoded protein: CASSPTGALGTGELFF.

This clonotype has just a few counts. The chain carries TRBV7-3 and TRBJ2-3; D may be TRBD1 or TRBD2 (5 bases each). The ends were cut back, 1 base at V and 1 base at J, with 9 bases in the middle. The germline CDR1 and CDR2 sequences are SGHTA and FQGTGA. The CDR3 consists of 15 residues. The CDR3: CASSLMGVRTDTQYF. For the CDR3, the DNA is TGTGCCAGCAGCTTAATGGGGGTACGCACAGATACGCAGTATTTT. The full variable domain, completed using reference TRBV7-3 and TRBJ2-3, is GAGVSQTPSNKVTEKGKYVELRCDPISGHTALYWYRQSLGQGPEFLIYFQGTGAADDSGLPNDRFFAVRPEGSVSTLKIQRTERGDSAVYLCASSLMGVRTDTQYFGPGTRLTVL.

V usage is TRBV20-1 and J usage is TRBJ1-1; no definite D call. Trimming left V 1 base short and J 4 bases short, with 13 bases between. CDR1 and CDR2 (germline): DFQATT, SNEGSKA (reference sequence). The CDR3 covers 14 residues. CDR3 bases: TGCAGTGCTAGAGTCGGGGTAGGGATCACTGAAGCTTTCTTT. Its protein product is CSARVGVGITEAFF.

This CDR3 is CASSPEGYTEAFF. CDR3 nucleotides: TGTGCCAGCAGCCCGGAGGGTTACACTGAAGCTTTCTTT. The gene calls are TRBV7-8 and TRBJ1-1, with D unresolved. The CDR3 has 13 residues. The ends were cut back, 5 bases at V and 3 bases at J, with 10 bases in the middle. Germline V gene data show CDR1 as SGHVS and CDR2 as FQNEAQ.

This clonotype is a singleton in its sample. The gene calls are TRBV7-3 and TRBJ2-1; D tentatively fits TRBD1 or TRBD2 (5 bases each). Per germline, CDR1 SGHTA and CDR2 FQGTGA. Trimming pared 5 bases from V and 8 bases from J, leaving 25 bases between. The CDR3 totals 17 residues. Here the CDR3 DNA reads TGTGCCAGCAGCCCTCCGTCCCGGGACGACTTCAGAGATGAGCAGTTCTTC. It is translated as CASSPPSRDDFRDEQFF.

V usage is TRBV28 and J usage is TRBJ2-7; TRBD2 is a possible D gene (5 bases). Germline assignment: CDR1 MDHEN and CDR2 SYDVKM. The V end was cut by 8 bases, the J end by 7 bases, with 15 bases between. The CDR3 is made up of 12 amino acids. CDR3 bases: TGTGCCAGCTACTCGGGGAGTCGGGAGCAGTACTTC. Its protein product is CASYSGSREQYF.